These T cell receptor beta chains were read from a single sample in a study of shared clonotypes between healthy human individuals. Data came from immunoSEQ multiplex PCR; TCRdb stores just in-frame clones and leaves some out. This sample has some 2 million clones, with about 95% found just once. The sample was naive CD8+ T cells sorted from blood. The receptor source for this set is a man between 18 and 35 years old in good health. Each CDR3 is given with its conserved first and last residue. The order of the fields is V gene, J gene, D gene, clone size, CDR3 protein, CDR3 DNA. The D gene is left open where the match is weak. Clone size, where shown, is once, few, many, or a class for clones that have expanded.

v_call: TRBV7-9
j_call: TRBJ1-4
d_call: .
clone_size: .
cdr3_aa: CASSLGLWVGNEKLFF
cdr3_nt: TGTGCCAGCAGCTTAGGTCTCTGGGTCGGTAATGAAAAACTGTTTTTT

v_call: TRBV27
j_call: TRBJ2-7
d_call: TRBD1
clone_size: .
cdr3_aa: CASSPIFRTGGLYEQYF
cdr3_nt: TGTGCCAGCAGTCCAATATTTCGGACAGGGGGCTTGTACGAGCAGTACTTC

v_call: TRBV5-3
j_call: TRBJ2-7
d_call: .
clone_size: .
cdr3_aa: CASSLEGDSSEQYF
cdr3_nt: TGTGCCAGCAGCTTGGAGGGGGATTCGAGCGAGCAGTACTTC

v_call: TRBV10-2
j_call: TRBJ2-7
d_call: .
clone_size: .
cdr3_aa: CASSASPYEQYF
cdr3_nt: TGCGCCAGCAGCGCCTCTCCCTACGAGCAGTACTTC

v_call: TRBV6-8
j_call: TRBJ1-3
d_call: .
clone_size: .
cdr3_aa: CANNTIYF
cdr3_nt: TGTGCCAACAACACCATATATTTT

v_call: TRBV27
j_call: TRBJ1-2
d_call: TRBD1
clone_size: .
cdr3_aa: CASSLLGQGGYTF
cdr3_nt: TGTGCCAGCAGTTTATTAGGACAGGGAGGCTACACCTTC

v_call: TRBV27
j_call: TRBJ2-3
d_call: TRBD2
clone_size: .
cdr3_aa: CASSHTPGLAGGEEDTQYF
cdr3_nt: TGTGCCAGCAGTCACACACCGGGACTAGCGGGAGGGGAGGAAGATACGCAGTATTTT

v_call: TRBV13
j_call: TRBJ2-7
d_call: .
clone_size: .
cdr3_aa: CASSLQDYEQYF
cdr3_nt: TGTGCCAGCAGCTTACAGGACTACGAGCAGTACTTC

v_call: TRBV5-6
j_call: TRBJ2-1
d_call: .
clone_size: .
cdr3_aa: CASSRRDAIYNEQFF
cdr3_nt: TGTGCCAGCAGCCGCCGGGACGCCATATACAATGAGCAGTTCTTC

v_call: TRBV28
j_call: TRBJ1-5
d_call: TRBD1
clone_size: .
cdr3_aa: CASSPQQGNQPQHF
cdr3_nt: TGTGCCAGCAGTCCCCAACAGGGGAATCAGCCCCAGCATTTT

v_call: TRBV4-3
j_call: TRBJ1-3
d_call: .
clone_size: .
cdr3_aa: CASSPTGSSGNTIYF
cdr3_nt: TGCGCCAGCAGCCCTACAGGGTCCTCTGGAAACACCATATATTTT

v_call: TRBV9
j_call: TRBJ1-5
d_call: TRBD1
clone_size: .
cdr3_aa: CASSVDDRVSGQPQHF
cdr3_nt: TGTGCCAGCAGCGTAGACGACAGGGTGAGTGGGCAGCCCCAGCATTTT

v_call: TRBV7-9
j_call: TRBJ2-2
d_call: .
clone_size: .
cdr3_aa: CASSFGENTGELFF
cdr3_nt: TGTGCCAGCAGCTTCGGGGAGAACACCGGGGAGCTGTTTTTT

v_call: TRBV4-1
j_call: TRBJ1-4
d_call: .
clone_size: .
cdr3_aa: CASSQGWVANEKLFF
cdr3_nt: TGCGCCAGCAGCCAAGGATGGGTTGCGAATGAAAAACTGTTTTTT

v_call: TRBV5-4
j_call: TRBJ2-2
d_call: .
clone_size: .
cdr3_aa: CASSLAGQDNTGELFF
cdr3_nt: TGTGCCAGCAGCTTGGCGGGGCAGGACAACACCGGGGAGCTGTTTTTT

v_call: TRBV27
j_call: TRBJ1-4
d_call: TRBD1
clone_size: once
cdr3_aa: CASKGQGTEKLFF
cdr3_nt: TGTGCCAGCAAGGGACAGGGAACCGAAAAACTGTTTTTT